This T cell receptor beta chain was observed in a study of OX40 agonist ivuxolimab in advanced cancers. Study at large: There were three patients with partial responses, one having hepatocellular carcinoma and two cutaneous melanoma.

The study's findings and limits: Low normalized clonal expansion also occurred in some nonresponding patients.

Samples of blood were obtained at baseline, on cycle 4 day 1, and on cycle 7 day 1. Sequenced by immunoSEQ multiplex PCR; TCRdb stores in-frame clones only, minus some. Here the sample spans 40,000 to 45,000 clones, about 80% being singletons. This clone was seen more than once but under ten times. Its target is unknown. Germline V gene lookup returns CDR1 LNHDA and CDR2 SQIVND (reference sequence). V shed 5 bases and J shed 10 bases, with 21 bases lying between them. This CDR3 region has 14 residues. The chain joins TRBV19 to TRBJ2-7; the D gene is possibly TRBD1 (5 bases). This TCR derives from an adult with an advanced solid tumor such as melanoma, head and neck, liver or kidney cancer. Sample: CD4+ or CD8+ T cells sorted from blood, taken in a trial of the OX40 agonist ivuxolimab. This chain's CDR3 is CASSPVPHQGPQYF. Written as DNA, the CDR3 is TGTGCCAGTAGTCCAGTCCCACACCAGGGTCCCCAGTACTTC.